This T cell receptor beta chain stems from a study of cytomegalovirus exposure and HLA in healthy donors. The CDR3 is 14 amino acids. After removal of 5 bases from V and 4 bases from J, the junction contained 6 bases not matched to a gene. The germline gives CDR1 SEHNR, CDR2 FQNEAQ (reference sequence). This clone was recorded once. Both 60 Vbeta primers and 13 Jbeta primers went into the PCR. Using immunoSEQ multiplex PCR, the repertoire was profiled, and TCRdb retains in-frame clones only, with some absent. Of approximately 100,000 clones listed, about 78% are singletons. Sequenced input: PBMCs. The V call is TRBV7-9, the J call TRBJ1-1, with 8 bases matching TRBD1. This TCR was sampled from a woman aged 40 to 50 in good health and CMV-seropositive. CDR3 amino acids: CASSADRGSTEAFF. The CDR3 nucleotides read TGTGCCAGCAGCGCCGACAGGGGAAGCACTGAAGCTTTCTTT.